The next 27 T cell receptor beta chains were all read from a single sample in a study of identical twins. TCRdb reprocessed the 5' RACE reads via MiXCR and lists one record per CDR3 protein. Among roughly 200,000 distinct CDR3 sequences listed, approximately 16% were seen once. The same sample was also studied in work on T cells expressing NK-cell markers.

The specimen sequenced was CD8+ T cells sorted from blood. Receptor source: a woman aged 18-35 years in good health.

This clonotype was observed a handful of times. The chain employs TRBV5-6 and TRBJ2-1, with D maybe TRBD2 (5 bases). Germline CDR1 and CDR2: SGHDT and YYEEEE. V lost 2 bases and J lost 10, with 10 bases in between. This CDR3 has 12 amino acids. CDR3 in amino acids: CASSFGVWEQFF. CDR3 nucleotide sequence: TGTGCCAGCAGCTTCGGGGTTTGGGAGCAGTTCTTC. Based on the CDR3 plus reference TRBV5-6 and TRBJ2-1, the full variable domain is DAGVTQSPTHLIKTRGQQVTLRCSPKSGHDTVSWYQQALGQGPQFIFQYYEEEERQRGNFPDRFSGHQFPNYSSELNVNALLLGDSALYLCASSFGVWEQFFGPGTRLTVL.

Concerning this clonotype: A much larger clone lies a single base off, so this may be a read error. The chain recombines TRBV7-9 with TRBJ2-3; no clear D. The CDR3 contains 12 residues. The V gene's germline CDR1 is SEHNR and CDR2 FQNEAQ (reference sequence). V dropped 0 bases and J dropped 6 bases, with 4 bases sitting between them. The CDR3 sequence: CASSLALDTQYF. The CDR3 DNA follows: TGTGCCAGCAGCTTAGCGCTGGATACGCAGTATTTT.

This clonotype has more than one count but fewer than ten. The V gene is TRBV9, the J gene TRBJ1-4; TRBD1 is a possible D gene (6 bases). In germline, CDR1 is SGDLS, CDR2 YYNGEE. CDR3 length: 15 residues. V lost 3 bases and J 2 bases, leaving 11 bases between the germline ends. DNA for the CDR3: TGTGCCAGCAGCGCGAAGGGGGGGACTAATGAAAAACTGTTTTTT. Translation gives CASSAKGGTNEKLFF. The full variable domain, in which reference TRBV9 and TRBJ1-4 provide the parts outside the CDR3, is DSGVTQTPKHLITATGQRVTLRCSPRSGDLSVYWYQQSLDQGLQFLIQYYNGEERAKGNILERFSAQQFPDLHSELNLSSLELGDSALYFCASSAKGGTNEKLFFGSGTQLSVL.

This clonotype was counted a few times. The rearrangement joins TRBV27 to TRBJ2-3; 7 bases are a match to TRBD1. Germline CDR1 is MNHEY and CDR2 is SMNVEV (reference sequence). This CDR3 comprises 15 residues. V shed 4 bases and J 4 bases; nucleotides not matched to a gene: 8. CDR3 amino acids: CASSSPGGGSDTQYF. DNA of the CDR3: TGTGCCAGCAGTTCCCCAGGGGGTGGATCAGATACGCAGTATTTT.

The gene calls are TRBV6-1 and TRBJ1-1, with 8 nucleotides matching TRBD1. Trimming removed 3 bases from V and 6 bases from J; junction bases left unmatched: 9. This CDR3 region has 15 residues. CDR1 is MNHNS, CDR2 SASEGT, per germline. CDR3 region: CASSDRGRVGAEAFF. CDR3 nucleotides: TGTGCCAGCAGTGACAGGGGGCGCGTAGGCGCTGAAGCTTTCTTT.

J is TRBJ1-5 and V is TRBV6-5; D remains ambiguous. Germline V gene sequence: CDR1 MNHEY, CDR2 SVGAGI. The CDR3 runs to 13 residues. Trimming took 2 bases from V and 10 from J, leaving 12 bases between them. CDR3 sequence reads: CASSYQDVGPQHF. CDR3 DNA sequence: TGTGCCAGCAGTTACCAGGATGTGGGACCCCAGCATTTT.

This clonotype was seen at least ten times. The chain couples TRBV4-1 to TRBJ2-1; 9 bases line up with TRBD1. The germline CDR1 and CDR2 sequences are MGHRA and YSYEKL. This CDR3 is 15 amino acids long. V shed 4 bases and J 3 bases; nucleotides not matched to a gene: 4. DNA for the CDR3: TGCGCCAGCAGCCCTGCGACAGGGGGCTACAATGAGCAGTTCTTC. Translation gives CASSPATGGYNEQFF.

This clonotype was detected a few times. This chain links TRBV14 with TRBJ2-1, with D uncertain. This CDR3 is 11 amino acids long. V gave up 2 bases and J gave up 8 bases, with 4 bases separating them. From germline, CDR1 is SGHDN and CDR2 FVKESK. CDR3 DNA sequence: TGTGCCAGCAGCCAATATGATGAGCAGTTCTTC. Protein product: CASSQYDEQFF.

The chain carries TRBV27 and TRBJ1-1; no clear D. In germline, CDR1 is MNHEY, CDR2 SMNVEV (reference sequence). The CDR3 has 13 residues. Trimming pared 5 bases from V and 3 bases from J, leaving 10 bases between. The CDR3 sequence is CASSQAGYTEAFF. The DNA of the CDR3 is TGTGCCAGCAGTCAGGCCGGATACACTGAAGCTTTCTTT.

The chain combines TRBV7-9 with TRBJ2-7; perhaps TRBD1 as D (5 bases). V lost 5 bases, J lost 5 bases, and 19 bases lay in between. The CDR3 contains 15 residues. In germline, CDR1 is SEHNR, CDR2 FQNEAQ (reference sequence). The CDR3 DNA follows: TGTGCCAGCAGCACCCCAACCCTTGCCAGGGACGAGCAGTACTTC. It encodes CASSTPTLARDEQYF.

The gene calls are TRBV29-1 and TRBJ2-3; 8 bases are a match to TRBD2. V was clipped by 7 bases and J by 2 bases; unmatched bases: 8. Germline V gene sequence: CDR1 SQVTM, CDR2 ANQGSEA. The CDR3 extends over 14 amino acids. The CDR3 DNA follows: TGCAGCGGGGGCGCGGGGGGCTACACAGATACGCAGTATTTT. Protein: CSGGAGGYTDTQYF.

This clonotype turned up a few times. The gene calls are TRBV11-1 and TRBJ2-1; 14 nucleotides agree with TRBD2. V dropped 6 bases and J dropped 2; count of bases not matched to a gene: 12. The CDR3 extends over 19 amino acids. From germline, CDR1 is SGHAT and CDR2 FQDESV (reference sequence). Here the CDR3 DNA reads TGTGCCAGCAGTCGCGACAGGGGACTAGCGGGAGTTCCCTACAATGAGCAGTTCTTC. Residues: CASSRDRGLAGVPYNEQFF.

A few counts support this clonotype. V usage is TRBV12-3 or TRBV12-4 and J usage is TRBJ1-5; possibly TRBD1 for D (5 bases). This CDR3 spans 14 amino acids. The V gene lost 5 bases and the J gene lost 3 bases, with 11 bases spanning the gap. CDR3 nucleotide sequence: TGTGCCAGCAGTCCCGACGGGACCAATCAGCCCCAGCATTTT. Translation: CASSPDGTNQPQHF.

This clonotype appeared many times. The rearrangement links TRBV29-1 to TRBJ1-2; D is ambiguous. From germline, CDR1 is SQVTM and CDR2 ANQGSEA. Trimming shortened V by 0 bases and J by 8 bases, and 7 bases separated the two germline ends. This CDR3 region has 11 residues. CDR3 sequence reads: CSVEEKDGYTF. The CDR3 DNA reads TGCAGCGTTGAAGAGAAAGACGGCTACACCTTC.

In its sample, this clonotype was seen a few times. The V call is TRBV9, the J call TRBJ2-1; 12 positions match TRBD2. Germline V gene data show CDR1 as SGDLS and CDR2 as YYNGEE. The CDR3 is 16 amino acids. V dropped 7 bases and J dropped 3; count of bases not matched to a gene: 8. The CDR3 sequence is CASSLLAGGLYNEQFF. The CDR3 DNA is TGTGCCAGCTCTTTACTAGCGGGGGGCCTCTACAATGAGCAGTTCTTC.

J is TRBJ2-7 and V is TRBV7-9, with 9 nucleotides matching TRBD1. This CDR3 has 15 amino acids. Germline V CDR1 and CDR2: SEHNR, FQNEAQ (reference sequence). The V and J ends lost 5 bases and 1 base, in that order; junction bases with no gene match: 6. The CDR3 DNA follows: TGTGCCAGCAGCGATACCGGGACAGGGTCCTACGAGCAGTACTTC. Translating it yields CASSDTGTGSYEQYF. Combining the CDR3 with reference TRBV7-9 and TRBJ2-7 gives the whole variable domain DTGVSQNPRHKITKRGQNVTFRCDPISEHNRLYWYRQTLGQGPEFLTYFQNEAQLEKSRLLSDRFSAERPKGSFSTLEIQRTEQGDSAMYLCASSDTGTGSYEQYFGPGTRLTVT.

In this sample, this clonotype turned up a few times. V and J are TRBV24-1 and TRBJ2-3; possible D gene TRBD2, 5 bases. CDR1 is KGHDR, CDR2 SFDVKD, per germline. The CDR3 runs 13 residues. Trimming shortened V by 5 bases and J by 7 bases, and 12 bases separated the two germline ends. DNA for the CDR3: TGTGCCACCAGTGGAGGGAACCCGTATACGCAGTATTTT. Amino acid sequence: CATSGGNPYTQYF.

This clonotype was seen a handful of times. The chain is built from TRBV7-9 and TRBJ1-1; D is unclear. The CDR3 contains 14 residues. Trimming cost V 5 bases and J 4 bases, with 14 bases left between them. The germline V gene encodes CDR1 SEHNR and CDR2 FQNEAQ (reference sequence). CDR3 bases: TGTGCCAGCAGCCCTAGCCTCCTGGTCACTGAAGCTTTCTTT. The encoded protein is CASSPSLLVTEAFF.

This CDR3 is CASSKLTGGVYNEQFF. DNA for the CDR3: TGTGCCAGCAGCAAATTGACAGGGGGGGTTTACAATGAGCAGTTCTTC. The chain combines TRBV13 with TRBJ2-1, with 9 bases identical to TRBD1. The CDR3 totals 16 residues. Germline-derived CDR1 and CDR2 are PRHDT and FYEKMQ (reference sequence). The ends lost 5 bases at V and 4 bases at J; junction bases unmatched: 9.

The DNA of the CDR3 is TGTGCCAGCAGTTTCACAGGGATAGCTGAAGCTTTCTTT. It yields the protein CASSFTGIAEAFF. V is TRBV6-5 and J is TRBJ1-1, with D possibly being TRBD1 (6 bases). V shed 4 bases and J shed 6 bases, with 12 bases lying between them. Germline V gene lookup returns CDR1 MNHEY and CDR2 SVGAGI. The length of the CDR3 is 13 residues.

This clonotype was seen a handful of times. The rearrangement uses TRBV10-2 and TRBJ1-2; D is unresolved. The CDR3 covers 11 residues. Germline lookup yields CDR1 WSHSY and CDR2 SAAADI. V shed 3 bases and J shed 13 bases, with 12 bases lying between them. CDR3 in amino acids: CASSEGSTLTF. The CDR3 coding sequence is TGCGCCAGCAGTGAAGGGAGTACCCTCACCTTC.

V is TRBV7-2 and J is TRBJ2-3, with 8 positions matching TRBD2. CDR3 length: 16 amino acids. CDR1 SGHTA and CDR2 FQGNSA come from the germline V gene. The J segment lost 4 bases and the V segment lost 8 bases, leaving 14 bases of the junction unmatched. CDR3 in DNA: TGTGCCAGCCTAACTCCAGCGGGGGCCGGGGCAGATACGCAGTATTTT. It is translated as CASLTPAGAGADTQYF. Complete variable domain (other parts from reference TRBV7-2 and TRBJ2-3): GAGVSQSPSNKVTEKGKDVELRCDPISGHTALYWYRQSLGQGLEFLIYFQGNSAPDKSGLPSDRFSAERTGGSVSTLTIQRTQQEDSAVYLCASLTPAGAGADTQYFGPGTRLTVL.

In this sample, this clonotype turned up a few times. The CDR3 sequence is CASSPRRGARSPLHF. DNA for the CDR3: TGTGCCAGCAGCCCGCGACGGGGGGCTCGTTCACCCCTCCACTTT. This chain uses TRBV7-8 with TRBJ1-6; the D gene is possibly TRBD1 (6 bases). The V gene's germline CDR1 is SGHVS and CDR2 FQNEAQ. The CDR3 has 15 amino acids. V was clipped by 5 bases and J by 9 bases, with 17 bases between them. The complete variable domain, with remaining parts taken from reference TRBV7-8 and TRBJ1-6, reads GAGVSQSPRYKVAKRGQDVALRCDPISGHVSLFWYQQALGQGPEFLTYFQNEAQLDKSGLPSDRFFAERPEGSVSTLKIQRTQQEDSAVYLCASSPRRGARSPLHFGNGTRLTVT.

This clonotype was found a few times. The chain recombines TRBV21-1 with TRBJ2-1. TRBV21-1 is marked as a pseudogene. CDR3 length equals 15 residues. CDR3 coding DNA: TGTGCCAGCAGCAAAGGGCCCAGCCTTAACAATGAGCAGTTCTTC. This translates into CASSKGPSLNNEQFF.

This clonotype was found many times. The DNA for the CDR3 is TGTGCCAGTAGTATTTACCACTCCTACGAGCAGTACTTC. This encodes CASSIYHSYEQYF. The chain uses TRBV19 and TRBJ2-7; D uncertain. This CDR3 contains 13 residues. Trimming removed 3 bases from V and 0 bases from J, with 6 bases in between. In germline, CDR1 is LNHDA, CDR2 SQIVND (reference sequence).

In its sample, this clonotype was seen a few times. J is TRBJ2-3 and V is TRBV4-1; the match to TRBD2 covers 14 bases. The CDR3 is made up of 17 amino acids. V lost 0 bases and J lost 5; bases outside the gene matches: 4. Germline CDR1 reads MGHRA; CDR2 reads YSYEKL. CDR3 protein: CASSQEWTSGGQDTQYF. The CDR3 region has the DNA TGCGCCAGCAGCCAAGAATGGACTAGCGGGGGGCAAGATACGCAGTATTTT.

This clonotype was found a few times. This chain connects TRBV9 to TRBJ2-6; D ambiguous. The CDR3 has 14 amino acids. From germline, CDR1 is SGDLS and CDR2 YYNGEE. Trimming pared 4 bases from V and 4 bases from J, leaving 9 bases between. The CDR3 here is CASSLSGGANVLTF. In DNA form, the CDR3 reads TGTGCCAGCAGCCTTTCCGGAGGGGCCAACGTCCTGACTTTC.